This T cell receptor beta chain was obtained from a study of blood T cell repertoires in COVID-19. Study-wide context: PBMCs, B-cell-depleted T cells, or T cells were the source of the cDNA or gDNA that made up the material.

The germline gives CDR1 SGHNT, CDR2 YYREEE (reference sequence). Trimming cost V 4 bases and J 4 bases; bases outside gene matches: 7. The length of the CDR3 is 15 residues. Clones were sequenced by immunoSEQ multiplex PCR, and TCRdb holds only the in-frame ones, with some missing. The sample lists fewer than 500,000 clones, about 90% occurring once. J is TRBJ2-2 and V is TRBV5-4, with 7 bases matching TRBD1. This clonotype was sampled from a woman aged 18-29 years with acute COVID-19. The sequenced material came from PBMCs or T cells enriched from blood (not recorded which). Here the CDR3 DNA reads TGTGCCAGCAGCGCAGCAGGGGGTCTCACCGGGGAGCTGTTTTTT. Its protein is CASSAAGGLTGELFF.